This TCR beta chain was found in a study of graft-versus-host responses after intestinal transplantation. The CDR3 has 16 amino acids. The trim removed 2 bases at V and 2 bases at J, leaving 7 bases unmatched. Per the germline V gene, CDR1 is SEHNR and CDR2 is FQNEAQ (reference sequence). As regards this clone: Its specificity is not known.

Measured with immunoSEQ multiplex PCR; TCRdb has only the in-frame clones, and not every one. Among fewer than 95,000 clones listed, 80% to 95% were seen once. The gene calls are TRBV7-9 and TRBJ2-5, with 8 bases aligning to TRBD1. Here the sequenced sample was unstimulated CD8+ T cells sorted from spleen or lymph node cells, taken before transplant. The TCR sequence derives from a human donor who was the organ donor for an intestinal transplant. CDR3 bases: TGTGCCAGCAGCTTACGGCAGGGGGCGTTTCAAGAGACCCAGTACTTC. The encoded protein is CASSLRQGAFQETQYF.